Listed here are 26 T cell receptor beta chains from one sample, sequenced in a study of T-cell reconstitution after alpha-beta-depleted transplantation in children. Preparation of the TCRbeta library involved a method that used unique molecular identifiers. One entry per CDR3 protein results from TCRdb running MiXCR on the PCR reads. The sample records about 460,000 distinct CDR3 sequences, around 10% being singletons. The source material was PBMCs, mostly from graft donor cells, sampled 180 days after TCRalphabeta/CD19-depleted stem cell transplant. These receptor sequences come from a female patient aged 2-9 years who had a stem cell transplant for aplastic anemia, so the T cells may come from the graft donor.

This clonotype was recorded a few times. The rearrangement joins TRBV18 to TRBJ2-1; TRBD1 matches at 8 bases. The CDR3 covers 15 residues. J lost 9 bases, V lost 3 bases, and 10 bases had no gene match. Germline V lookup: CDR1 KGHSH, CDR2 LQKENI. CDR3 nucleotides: TGTGCCAGCTCACCGACAGGGGAGAGAGCGGTTGAGCAGTTCTTC. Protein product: CASSPTGERAVEQFF.

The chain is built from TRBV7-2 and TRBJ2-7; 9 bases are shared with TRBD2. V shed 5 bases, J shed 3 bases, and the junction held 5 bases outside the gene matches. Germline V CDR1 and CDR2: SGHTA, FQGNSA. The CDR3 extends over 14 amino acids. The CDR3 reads CASSAGLAHYEQYV. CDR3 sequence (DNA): TGTGCCAGCAGCGCCGGACTAGCGCACTACGAGCAGTACGTC.

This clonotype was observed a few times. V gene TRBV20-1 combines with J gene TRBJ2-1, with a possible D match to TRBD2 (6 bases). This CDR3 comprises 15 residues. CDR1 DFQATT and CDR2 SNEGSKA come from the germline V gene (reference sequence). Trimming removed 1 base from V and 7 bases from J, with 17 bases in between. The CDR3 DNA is TGCAGTGCTAGAGGTCGGGAGAACAGACTTAATGAGCAGTTCTTC. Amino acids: CSARGRENRLNEQFF.

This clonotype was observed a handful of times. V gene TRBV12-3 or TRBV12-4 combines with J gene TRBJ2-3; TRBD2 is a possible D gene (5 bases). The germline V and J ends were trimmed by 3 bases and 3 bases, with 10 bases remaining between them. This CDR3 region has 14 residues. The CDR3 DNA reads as TGTGCCAGCAGTTTTGGGAGCGAGACAGATACGCAGTATTTT. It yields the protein CASSFGSETDTQYF.

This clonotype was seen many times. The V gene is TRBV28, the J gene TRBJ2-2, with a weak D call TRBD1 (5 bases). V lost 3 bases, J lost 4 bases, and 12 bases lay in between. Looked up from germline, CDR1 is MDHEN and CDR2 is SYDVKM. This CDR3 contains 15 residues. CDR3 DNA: TGTGCCAGCAGTTTTCTCCAGGGCCTCACCGGGGAGCTGTTTTTT. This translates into CASSFLQGLTGELFF.

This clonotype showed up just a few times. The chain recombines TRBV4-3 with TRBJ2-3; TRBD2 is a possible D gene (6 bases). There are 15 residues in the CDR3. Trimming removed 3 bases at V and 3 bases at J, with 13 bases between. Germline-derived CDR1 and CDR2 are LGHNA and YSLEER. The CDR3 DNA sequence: TGCGCCAGCAGCCACATAGCGGTCCGGACAGATACGCAGTATTTT. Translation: CASSHIAVRTDTQYF.

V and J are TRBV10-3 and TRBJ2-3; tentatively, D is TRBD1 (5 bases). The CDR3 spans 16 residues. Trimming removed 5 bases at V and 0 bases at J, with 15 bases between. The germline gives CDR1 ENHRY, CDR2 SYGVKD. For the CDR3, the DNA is TGTGCCATCAGTCTTTTAGGGGATTCTAGCACAGATACGCAGTATTTT. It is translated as CAISLLGDSSTDTQYF.

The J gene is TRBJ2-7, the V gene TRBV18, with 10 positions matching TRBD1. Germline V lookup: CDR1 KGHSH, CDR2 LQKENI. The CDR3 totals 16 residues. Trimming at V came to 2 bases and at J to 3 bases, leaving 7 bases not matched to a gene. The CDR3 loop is CASSPFGQGVNYEQYV. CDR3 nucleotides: TGTGCCAGCTCACCATTCGGACAGGGGGTGAACTACGAGCAGTACGTC.

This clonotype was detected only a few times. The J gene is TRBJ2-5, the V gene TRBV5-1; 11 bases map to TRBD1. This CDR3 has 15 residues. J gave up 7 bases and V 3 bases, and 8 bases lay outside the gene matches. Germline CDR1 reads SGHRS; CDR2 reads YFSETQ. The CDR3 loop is CASSYGQGAVGTQYF. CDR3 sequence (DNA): TGCGCCAGCAGCTACGGACAGGGGGCTGTGGGGACCCAGTACTTC.

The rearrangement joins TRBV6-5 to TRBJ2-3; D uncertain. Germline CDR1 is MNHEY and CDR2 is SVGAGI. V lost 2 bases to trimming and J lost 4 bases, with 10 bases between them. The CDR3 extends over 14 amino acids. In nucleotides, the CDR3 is TGTGCCAGCAGTTACGCGCCTTCCCCAGATACGCAGTATTTT. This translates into CASSYAPSPDTQYF.

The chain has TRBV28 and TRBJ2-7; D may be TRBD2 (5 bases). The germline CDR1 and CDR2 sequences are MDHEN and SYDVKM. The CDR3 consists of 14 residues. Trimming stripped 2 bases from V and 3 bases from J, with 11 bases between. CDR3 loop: CASSLGLAHYEQYF. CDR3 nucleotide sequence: TGTGCCAGCAGTTTAGGCCTAGCCCACTACGAGCAGTACTTC.

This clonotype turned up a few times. This CDR3 reads CASSLFRGGVGELFF. CDR3 nucleotides: TGTGCCAGCAGCTTGTTTAGGGGGGGGGTCGGGGAGCTGTTTTTT. The chain joins TRBV7-2 to TRBJ2-2, with D possibly TRBD2 on 7 matching bases. V lost 3 bases to trimming and J lost 7 bases, with 15 bases between them. CDR3 size: 15 residues. Germline values: CDR1 SGHTA, CDR2 FQGNSA.

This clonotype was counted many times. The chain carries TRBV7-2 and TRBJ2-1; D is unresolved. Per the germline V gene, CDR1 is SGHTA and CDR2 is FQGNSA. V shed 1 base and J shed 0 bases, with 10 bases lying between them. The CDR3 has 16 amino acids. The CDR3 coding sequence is TGTGCCAGCAGCTTAGTCCAGGCGAGCTCCTACAATGAGCAGTTCTTC. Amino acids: CASSLVQASSYNEQFF.

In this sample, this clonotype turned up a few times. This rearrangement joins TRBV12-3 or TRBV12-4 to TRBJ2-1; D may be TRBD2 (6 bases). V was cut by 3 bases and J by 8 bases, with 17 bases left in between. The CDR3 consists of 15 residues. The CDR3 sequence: CASSFRRLVNDEQFF. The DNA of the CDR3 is TGTGCCAGCAGTTTCCGCCGACTAGTGAACGATGAGCAGTTCTTC.

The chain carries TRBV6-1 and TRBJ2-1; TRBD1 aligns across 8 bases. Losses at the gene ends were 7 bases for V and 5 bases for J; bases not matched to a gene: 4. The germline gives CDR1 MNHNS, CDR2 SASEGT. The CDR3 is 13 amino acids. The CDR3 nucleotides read TGTGCCAGCACGAGACAGGGGAACAATGAGCAGTTCTTC. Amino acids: CASTRQGNNEQFF.

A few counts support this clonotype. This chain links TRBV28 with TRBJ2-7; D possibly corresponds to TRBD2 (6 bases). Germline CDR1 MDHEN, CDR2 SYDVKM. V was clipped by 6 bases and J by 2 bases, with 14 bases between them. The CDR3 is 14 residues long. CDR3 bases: TGTGCCAGCAGAAAGGGCGGGACGGCCTACGAGCAGTACTTC. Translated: CASRKGGTAYEQYF. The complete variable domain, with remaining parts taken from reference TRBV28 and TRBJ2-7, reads DVKVTQSSRYLVKRTGEKVFLECVQDMDHENMFWYRQDPGLGLRLIYFSYDVKMKEKGDIPEGYSVSREKKERFSLILESASTNQTSMYLCASRKGGTAYEQYFGPGTRLTVT.

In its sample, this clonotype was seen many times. This CDR3 reads CASSPIAGTTYEQYF. The DNA of the CDR3 is TGTGCCAGCAGCCCCATTGCGGGGACTACCTACGAGCAGTACTTC. The V and J genes are TRBV5-6 and TRBJ2-7; 7 nucleotides match TRBD2. With V trimmed by 4 bases and J by 2 bases, 9 bases remained unmatched. Per germline, CDR1 SGHDT and CDR2 YYEEEE. The CDR3 is made up of 15 amino acids. Drawing the rest from reference TRBV5-6 and TRBJ2-7, the complete variable domain is DAGVTQSPTHLIKTRGQQVTLRCSPKSGHDTVSWYQQALGQGPQFIFQYYEEEERQRGNFPDRFSGHQFPNYSSELNVNALLLGDSALYLCASSPIAGTTYEQYFGPGTRLTVT.

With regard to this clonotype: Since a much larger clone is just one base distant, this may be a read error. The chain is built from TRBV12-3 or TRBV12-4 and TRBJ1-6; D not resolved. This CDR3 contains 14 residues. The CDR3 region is CAISFPGNNSPLHF. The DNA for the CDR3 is TGTGCCATCAGTTTCCCGGGAAACAATTCACCCCTCCACTTT.

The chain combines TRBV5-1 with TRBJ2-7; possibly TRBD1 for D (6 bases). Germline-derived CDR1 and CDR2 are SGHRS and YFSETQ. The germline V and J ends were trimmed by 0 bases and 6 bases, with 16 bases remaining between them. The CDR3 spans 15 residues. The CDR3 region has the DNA TGCGCCAGCAGCTTGGTCCCACAGGGCGGTACCGAGCAGTACTTC. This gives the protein CASSLVPQGGTEQYF.

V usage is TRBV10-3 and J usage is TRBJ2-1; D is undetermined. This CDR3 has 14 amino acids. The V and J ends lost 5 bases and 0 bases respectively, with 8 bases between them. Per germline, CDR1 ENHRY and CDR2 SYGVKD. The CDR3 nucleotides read TGTGCCATCAGTAGTACAAGCTCCTACAATGAGCAGTTCTTC. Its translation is CAISSTSSYNEQFF.

Here the CDR3 reads CASSRRIARADNEQFF. CDR3 nucleotide sequence: TGTGCCAGCAGCCGGCGCATAGCACGGGCTGACAATGAGCAGTTCTTC. The gene calls are TRBV7-2 and TRBJ2-1; D gene uncertain. Germline CDR1 is SGHTA and CDR2 is FQGNSA. The CDR3 is 16 residues long. Deletions cut 5 bases from V and 5 bases from J, with 19 bases between.

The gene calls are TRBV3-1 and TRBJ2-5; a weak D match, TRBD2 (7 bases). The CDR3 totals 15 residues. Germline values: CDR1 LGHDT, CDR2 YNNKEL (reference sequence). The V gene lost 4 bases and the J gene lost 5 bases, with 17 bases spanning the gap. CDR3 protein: CASSLLGGDAETQYF. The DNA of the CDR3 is TGTGCCAGCAGCCTCCTAGGGGGGGATGCGGAGACCCAGTACTTC.

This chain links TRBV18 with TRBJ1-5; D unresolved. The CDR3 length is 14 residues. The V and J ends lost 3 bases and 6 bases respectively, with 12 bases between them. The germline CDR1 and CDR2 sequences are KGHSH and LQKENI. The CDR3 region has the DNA TGTGCCAGCTCACCCTCTGGGGTCGGTCAGCCCCAGCATTTT. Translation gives CASSPSGVGQPQHF.

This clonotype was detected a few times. DNA of the CDR3: TGTGCCAGCAGCTGGCGACAGGGTCCGTTGGCTGAAGCTTTCTTT. The encoded protein is CASSWRQGPLAEAFF. This sequence joins TRBV14 and TRBJ1-1; TRBD1 matches 7 bases. V dropped 5 bases and J dropped 6; count of bases not matched to a gene: 12. CDR1 SGHDN and CDR2 FVKESK come from the germline V gene. This CDR3 region has 15 residues. The full variable domain, its missing parts supplied by reference TRBV14 and TRBJ1-1, is EAGVTQFPSHSVIEKGQTVTLRCDPISGHDNLYWYRRVMGKEIKFLLHFVKESKQDESGMPNNRFLAERTGGTYSTLKVQPAELEDSGVYFCASSWRQGPLAEAFFGQGTRLTVV.

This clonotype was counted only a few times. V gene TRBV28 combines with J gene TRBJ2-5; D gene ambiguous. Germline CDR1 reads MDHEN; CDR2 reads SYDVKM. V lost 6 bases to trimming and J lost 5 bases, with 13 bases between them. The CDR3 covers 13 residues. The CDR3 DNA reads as TGTGCCAGCAGCCCTTCCGGTCCCGAGACCCAGTACTTC. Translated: CASSPSGPETQYF.

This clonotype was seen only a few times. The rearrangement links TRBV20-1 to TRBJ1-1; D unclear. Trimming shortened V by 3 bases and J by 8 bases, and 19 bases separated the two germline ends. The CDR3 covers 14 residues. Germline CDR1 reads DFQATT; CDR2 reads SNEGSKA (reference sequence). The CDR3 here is CSASGRVLSMEAFF. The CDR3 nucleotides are TGCAGTGCTAGTGGTAGGGTTCTGAGTATGGAAGCTTTCTTT.